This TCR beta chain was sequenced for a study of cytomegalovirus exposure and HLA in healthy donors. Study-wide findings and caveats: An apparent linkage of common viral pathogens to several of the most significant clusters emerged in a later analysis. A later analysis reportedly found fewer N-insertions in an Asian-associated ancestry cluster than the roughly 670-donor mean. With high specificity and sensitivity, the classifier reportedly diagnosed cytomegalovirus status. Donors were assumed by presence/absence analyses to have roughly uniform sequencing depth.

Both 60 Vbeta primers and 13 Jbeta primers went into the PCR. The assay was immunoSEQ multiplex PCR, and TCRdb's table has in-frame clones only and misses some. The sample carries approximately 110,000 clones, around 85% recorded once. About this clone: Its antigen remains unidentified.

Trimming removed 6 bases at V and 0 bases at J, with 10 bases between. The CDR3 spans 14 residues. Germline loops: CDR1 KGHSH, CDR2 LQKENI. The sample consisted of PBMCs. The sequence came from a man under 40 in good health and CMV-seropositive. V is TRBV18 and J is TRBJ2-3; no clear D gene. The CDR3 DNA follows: TGTGCCAGCTCCCCCCCTTTTAGCACAGATACGCAGTATTTT. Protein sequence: CASSPPFSTDTQYF.